This is a list of T cell receptor beta chains from one sample in a study of T cell responses to AZD1222 COVID-19 vaccine. Clones were sequenced by immunoSEQ multiplex PCR, and TCRdb holds only the in-frame ones, with some missing. The table has 150,000 or so clones, roughly 90% seen once. Sequencing was performed on peripheral blood, taken 28 days after the second AZD1222 dose. The receptors here all came from an adult who received the AZD1222 COVID-19 vaccine. CDR3s include the opening cysteine and the closing phenylalanine or tryptophan. The order of the fields is V gene, D gene, J gene, CDR3 protein, CDR3 DNA. A D gene is named only where the DNA matches it firmly.

V gene: TRBV5-1
D gene: TRBD1
J gene: TRBJ2-6
CDR3 protein: CASSDRGFGANVLTF
CDR3 DNA: TGCGCCAGCAGCGACAGGGGGTTTGGGGCCAACGTCCTGACTTTC

V gene: TRBV2
D gene: -
J gene: TRBJ2-1
CDR3 protein: CASTEGVEQFF
CDR3 DNA: TGTGCCAGCACCGAGGGGGTGGAGCAGTTCTTC

V gene: TRBV7-9
D gene: -
J gene: TRBJ1-4
CDR3 protein: CASSLARADEKLFF
CDR3 DNA: TGTGCCAGCAGCTTAGCGAGGGCAGATGAAAAACTGTTTTTT

V gene: TRBV28
D gene: -
J gene: TRBJ2-7
CDR3 protein: CASSFTAYEQYF
CDR3 DNA: TGTGCCAGCAGTTTTACGGCGTACGAGCAGTACTTC

V gene: TRBV7-8
D gene: -
J gene: TRBJ2-5
CDR3 protein: CASSLLETQYF
CDR3 DNA: TGTGCCAGCAGCTTACTTGAGACCCAGTACTTC

V gene: TRBV4-2
D gene: -
J gene: TRBJ2-3
CDR3 protein: CASSQDTGGYTQYF
CDR3 DNA: TGTGCCAGCAGCCAAGATACGGGGGGCTATACACAGTATTTT

V gene: TRBV4-1
D gene: -
J gene: TRBJ1-2
CDR3 protein: CASSQGIPERGYTF
CDR3 DNA: TGCGCCAGCAGCCAAGGGATACCGGAGCGGGGCTACACCTTC

V gene: TRBV12-3/TRBV12-4
D gene: -
J gene: TRBJ2-1
CDR3 protein: CASSLLAYNEQFF
CDR3 DNA: TGTGCCAGCAGTTTATTAGCCTACAATGAGCAGTTCTTC

V gene: TRBV7-6
D gene: -
J gene: TRBJ2-2
CDR3 protein: CASSQGRQAFGGYTGELFF
CDR3 DNA: TGTGCCAGCAGCCAAGGGAGACAGGCGTTCGGAGGGTACACCGGGGAGCTGTTTTTT

V gene: TRBV9
D gene: -
J gene: TRBJ2-1
CDR3 protein: CASSVASQLYNEQFF
CDR3 DNA: TGTGCCAGCAGCGTAGCAAGCCAGTTATACAATGAGCAGTTCTTC

V gene: TRBV7-8
D gene: TRBD1
J gene: TRBJ2-1
CDR3 protein: CASSPQAGTGAHEQFF
CDR3 DNA: TGTGCCAGCAGCCCACAGGCCGGGACAGGGGCCCATGAGCAGTTCTTC

V gene: TRBV2
D gene: TRBD2
J gene: TRBJ2-5
CDR3 protein: CASTGLAGEYGETQYF
CDR3 DNA: TGTGCCAGCACGGGACTAGCGGGAGAATATGGGGAGACCCAGTACTTC

V gene: TRBV10-3
D gene: TRBD2
J gene: TRBJ2-3
CDR3 protein: CAMGLAGVNTQYF
CDR3 DNA: TGTGCCATGGGACTAGCGGGAGTCAATACGCAGTATTTT

V gene: TRBV5-1
D gene: -
J gene: TRBJ1-2
CDR3 protein: CASSLDFTGSGYTF
CDR3 DNA: TGCGCCAGCAGCTTGGATTTTACAGGGAGCGGCTACACCTTC

V gene: TRBV11-2
D gene: TRBD2
J gene: TRBJ2-7
CDR3 protein: CASSLEIDGLAGHYEQYF
CDR3 DNA: TGTGCCAGCAGCTTAGAAATCGATGGACTAGCGGGACACTACGAGCAGTACTTC

V gene: TRBV28
D gene: TRBD1
J gene: TRBJ1-3
CDR3 protein: CASSRFGQVGGNTIYF
CDR3 DNA: TGTGCCAGCAGTCGATTTGGACAGGTTGGGGGAAACACCATATATTTT